The present T cell receptor beta chain was sequenced within a study of CD8 T cells in ankylosing spondylitis. Overall study results and limits: Some motif variants had been reported before (in reactive arthritis synovial fluid and blood). Apparently characteristic of ankylosing spondylitis blood was a TCR beta motif (about 8 highly homologous variants).

V gave up 4 bases and J gave up 4 bases; unmatched junction bases: 10. The germline gives CDR1 SGHTA, CDR2 FQGTGA. The CDR3 totals 16 residues. With molecular barcodes, quantitative 5'-RACE was used to make the TCR beta libraries. One entry per CDR3 protein results from TCRdb running MiXCR on the 5' RACE reads. The table includes 220,000 or so distinct CDR3 sequences, 10% to 13% detected once. The sample holds many counts of this clonotype. Its antigen is undetermined. The TCR originated in a male donor with ankylosing spondylitis or in good health (not recorded which). The sequencing input was blood, either unsorted or a sorted T cell fraction (not recorded which). This chain links TRBV7-3 with TRBJ2-1; TRBD1 matches 7 bases. The CDR3 region has the DNA TGTGCCAGCAGCTCCCCCGGGGCAGGGGGTTACAATGAGCAGTTCTTC. Translated, it gives CASSSPGAGGYNEQFF.